Sequencing of this T cell receptor (beta chain) was carried out in a study of blood T cell repertoires in COVID-19 (TCRdb year 2020). Broadly, across the study: Samples from collaborators originated in the United States, Italy and Spain and spanned both the acute and convalescent phases of COVID-19. The prospective study material was composed of cDNA or gDNA derived from T cells, B-cell-depleted T cells, or PBMCs. Subjects who had been exposed to COVID-19, were actively infected with it, or had recovered from it provided the deeply sampled blood TCRbeta repertoires that made up the dataset. The repertoires were released in a freely available public database intended as a resource for research on the immune response to SARS-CoV-2. Samples came from the ongoing ImmuneRACE study (first 160 participants) plus 1,254 subjects from 6 global collaborators. The sample metadata nearly always contained a de-identified subject ID, COVID-19 status, age in years and sex. Where available, HLA class I and class II types were taken from metadata supplied by the sample provider and were not determined by assay-based typing. Broader findings and caveats from the paper: Clinical and demographic metadata were provided uncurated, with the amount varying by source and participant.

Looking up the germline V gene (reference sequence) yields CDR1 MNHEY and CDR2 SMNVEV. Reading from cysteine to phenylalanine, the CDR3 counts 14 amino acids. Only the CDR3 DNA stays, 42 bases, in frame from base 1. Here V drops 3 bases and J drops 8 bases, and the junction holds 9 bases not matched to any gene. Of note for this clone: No cognate antigen has been identified for it. Base qualities are not at hand, and no much larger clone is one base apart.

One collaborating source in Seattle enrolled patients while the patients were actively infected and followed the patients over time throughout the course of disease. Each collaborating institution followed its own protocols to collect whole blood in K2EDTA tubes. For TCRbeta analysis, collaborators shipped samples in one of three forms: frozen whole blood, isolated PBMCs, or DNA extracted from either of those sample types. TCRbeta CDR3 regions were amplified from genomic DNA using the immunoSEQ Assay, a bias-controlled multiplex PCR. The authors processed their data as follows. The number of nucleated cells in each sample was estimated by amplification of reference gene primers within the assay. To quantify the absolute abundance of each unique TCRbeta CDR3 rearrangement, sequence reads were collapsed and filtered. For each sample, productive Simpson clonality was calculated as the square root of Simpson's diversity index across productive rearrangements. The table comes from immuneACCESS by way of TCRdb, which keeps in-frame sequences with V and J called. Part of the clones is missing from these tables; in studies checked, under half for an unresolved V gene and the rest for unknown reasons. V, J and clone size derive from that table, while D and trimming were established from the DNA sequence. The table for this sample lists under 550,000 clones; 70% to 90% of them were counted only once. Of the sample, roughly 0.76% is held by the ten largest clones.

The chain couples TRBV27 to TRBJ1-2; the junction holds 7 bases that match TRBD1. The sample taken for sequencing was peripheral blood. This sequence was found in a man aged 18 to 29 with COVID-19, enrolled during active disease. The CDR3 protein is CASSFRGLEGGYTF. In nucleotides, the sequence is TGTGCCAGCAGTTTTAGGGGGCTGGAGGGAGGCTACACCTTC.